One sample yielded the 30 T cell receptor beta chains listed below, sequenced in a study of blood T cell repertoires in COVID-19 (TCRdb year 2020). Libraries were prepared through the immunoSEQ multiplex PCR assay. TCRdb's version of the immuneACCESS table is confined to in-frame rearrangements and falls short of the full clone set. An unresolved V gene accounts for under half of the shortfall where checked; the remainder is of unknown origin. The sample table contains 400,000 to 500,000 clones; only one count was recorded for roughly 88% of them. Approximately 1.3% of the sample is in the top ten clones. Sequenced: PBMCs or T cells enriched from blood (not recorded which). The receptor set was obtained from a young woman who had been exposed to COVID-19.

The chain has TRBV5-6 and TRBJ2-5, with 7 bases that match TRBD2. Trimming at V came to 0 bases and at J to 4 bases, leaving 12 bases not matched to a gene. This CDR3 has 17 residues. Looked up from germline, CDR1 is SGHDT and CDR2 is YYEEEE. CDR3 protein: CASSLEVLRGERETQYF. The DNA for the CDR3 is TGTGCCAGCAGCTTGGAAGTGCTACGGGGGGAAAGAGAGACCCAGTACTTC.

This chain links TRBV10-1 with TRBJ1-1; no clear D. Germline CDR1 is WNHNN and CDR2 is SYGVQD (reference sequence). The CDR3 extends over 17 amino acids. Trimming shortened V by 0 bases and J by 0 bases, and 14 bases separated the two germline ends. The CDR3 nucleotides read TGCGCCAGCAGTGAGTCGAGGTATTCCGAAGTGAACACTGAAGCTTTCTTT. This codes for CASSESRYSEVNTEAFF.

The chain recombines TRBV5-1 with TRBJ2-5; maybe TRBD2 (6 bases). This CDR3 has 15 amino acids. Trimming took 0 bases from V and 1 from J, leaving 10 bases between them. From germline, CDR1 is SGHRS and CDR2 YFSETQ. The CDR3 region has the DNA TGCGCCAGCAGCTTGGAGAGGGGAGGCCAAGAGACCCAGTACTTC. It is translated as CASSLERGGQETQYF. Full variable domain (outside the CDR3, taken from reference TRBV5-1 and TRBJ2-5): KAGVTQTPRYLIKTRGQQVTLSCSPISGHRSVSWYQQTPGQGLQFLFEYFSETQRNKGNFPGRFSGRQFSNSRSEMNVSTLELGDSALYLCASSLERGGQETQYFGPGTRLLVL.

The table lists this clone with a count of one. The DNA of the CDR3 is TGTGCCATCCGTCGACAGGGGAGTAATTCACCCCTCCACTTT. The encoded protein is CAIRRQGSNSPLHF. The chain links TRBV6-5 to TRBJ1-6; the match to TRBD1 covers 8 bases. CDR3 size: 14 residues. The germline gives CDR1 MNHEY, CDR2 SVGAGI. V lost 10 bases, J lost 6 bases, and 8 bases stayed unmatched.

CDR3 bases: TGTGCCAGTAGGCTTCGGTCAGGGTTGAACACTGAAGCTTTCTTT. Amino acids: CASRLRSGLNTEAFF. This chain uses TRBV19 with TRBJ1-1, with a possible D match to TRBD1 (5 bases). The germline V and J ends were trimmed by 6 bases and 0 bases, with 14 bases remaining between them. The CDR3 consists of 15 residues. Germline V gives CDR1 LNHDA, CDR2 SQIVND (reference sequence).

The chain recombines TRBV19 with TRBJ2-7, with D perhaps TRBD1 (6 bases). CDR3 length: 14 amino acids. V lost 3 bases and J 5 bases, leaving 14 bases between the germline ends. Per germline, CDR1 LNHDA and CDR2 SQIVND (reference sequence). The CDR3 region has the DNA TGTGCCAGTAGTATCACCTCGGACAGTGACGAGCAGTACTTC. This translates into CASSITSDSDEQYF. The entire variable domain, with the rest obtained from reference TRBV19 and TRBJ2-7, is as follows: DGGITQSPKYLFRKEGQNVTLSCEQNLNHDAMYWYRQDPGQGLRLIYYSQIVNDFQKGDIAEGYSVSREKKESFPLTVTSAQKNPTAFYLCASSITSDSDEQYFGPGTRLTVT.

Comments on this clone: Other DNA sequences in the sample encode the same CDR3. The chain couples TRBV28 to TRBJ2-1; 10 bases are a match to TRBD2. Trimming at V came to 6 bases and at J to 6 bases, leaving 5 bases not matched to a gene. The germline gives CDR1 MDHEN, CDR2 SYDVKM. The CDR3 totals 14 residues. In DNA form, the CDR3 reads TGTGCCAGCAGCAGCCTAGCGGGAGTCAATGAGCAGTTCTTC. It is translated as CASSSLAGVNEQFF.

The chain uses TRBV10-3 and TRBJ2-2; possibly TRBD1 for D (6 bases). The V gene lost 3 bases and the J gene lost 5 bases, with 16 bases spanning the gap. Germline CDR1 is ENHRY and CDR2 is SYGVKD. The CDR3 contains 16 residues. The chain's CDR3 is CAISDPRGSRTGELFF. The CDR3 DNA reads as TGTGCCATCAGTGATCCCAGGGGAAGTCGGACCGGGGAGCTGTTTTTT.

The chain carries TRBV9 and TRBJ1-1, with 8 nucleotides matching TRBD1. The V segment lost 0 bases and the J segment 10 bases; nucleotides outside the gene matches: 8. This CDR3 spans 14 amino acids. Germline V gene lookup returns CDR1 SGDLS and CDR2 YYNGEE. The DNA of the CDR3 is TGTGCCAGCAGCGTAGGGGCGCCGGGACAGGTAGCTTTCTTT. Encoded protein: CASSVGAPGQVAFF.

V usage is TRBV5-5 and J usage is TRBJ2-7; D is perhaps TRBD2 (5 bases). The CDR3 covers 14 residues. Germline values: CDR1 SGHKS, CDR2 YYEKEE (reference sequence). V dropped 0 bases and J dropped 1 base, with 8 bases sitting between them. CDR3 DNA sequence: TGTGCCAGCAGCTTGGAAGTAGCGTCCTACGAGCAGTACTTC. It specifies CASSLEVASYEQYF.

The chain is built from TRBV15 and TRBJ1-1, with a tentative D call TRBD1 (6 bases). Trimming removed 3 bases at V and 1 base at J, with 9 bases between. Germline assignment: CDR1 LNHNV and CDR2 YYDKDF (reference sequence). The CDR3 has 14 residues. CDR3 DNA sequence: TGTGCCACCAGCAGCCTGACAGGGAACACTGAAGCTTTCTTT. It translates to CATSSLTGNTEAFF.

The rearrangement links TRBV6-2 or TRBV6-3 to TRBJ1-2; 7 nucleotides align to TRBD1. The CDR3 contains 15 residues. CDR1 MNHEY and CDR2 SVGEGT come from the germline V gene. V gave up 1 base and J gave up 2 bases; unmatched junction bases: 4. This CDR3 is CASSYFLTGNYGYTF. The CDR3 DNA reads as TGTGCCAGCAGTTACTTCCTGACAGGGAACTATGGCTACACCTTC.

This chain joins TRBV28 and TRBJ2-6; TRBD2 is a possible D gene (5 bases). Trimming left V 6 bases short and J 0 bases short, with 18 bases between. This CDR3 has 18 amino acids. Per the germline V gene, CDR1 is MDHEN and CDR2 is SYDVKM. The CDR3 protein is CASSPSLTAYSGANVLTF. CDR3 nucleotide sequence: TGTGCCAGCAGCCCTAGCCTGACGGCATACTCTGGGGCCAACGTCCTGACTTTC.

This chain uses TRBV3-1 (or the pseudogene TRBV3-2) with TRBJ2-7; the match to TRBD2 covers 7 bases. CDR3 length equals 17 residues. Germline CDR1 is LGHDT and CDR2 is YNNKEL (reference sequence). V dropped 1 base and J dropped 4; count of bases not matched to a gene: 13. CDR3 sequence (DNA): TGTGCCAGCAGCCAAGTGGGGGGGACTTCGACTGTTTACGAGCAGTACTTC. Amino acids: CASSQVGGTSTVYEQYF.

This clone was recorded only once. This sequence joins TRBV28 and TRBJ1-4; D perhaps matches TRBD1 (5 bases). V was clipped by 3 bases and J by 5 bases, with 10 bases between them. The germline gives CDR1 MDHEN, CDR2 SYDVKM. The CDR3 is 14 residues long. The CDR3 DNA is TGTGCCAGCAGTTTTGGGGGGGAAAATGAAAAACTGTTTTTT. Protein product: CASSFGGENEKLFF. The variable domain in full, completed from reference TRBV28 and TRBJ1-4, reads DVKVTQSSRYLVKRTGEKVFLECVQDMDHENMFWYRQDPGLGLRLIYFSYDVKMKEKGDIPEGYSVSREKKERFSLILESASTNQTSMYLCASSFGGENEKLFFGSGTQLSVL.

Here the CDR3 reads CASTPLGGYTEAFF. For the CDR3, the DNA is TGTGCCAGCACCCCCTTGGGGGGGTACACTGAAGCTTTCTTT. This chain joins TRBV28 and TRBJ1-1; maybe TRBD1 (5 bases). V shed 7 bases and J shed 3 bases, with 15 bases lying between them. The CDR3 is 14 amino acids. Germline V lookup: CDR1 MDHEN, CDR2 SYDVKM.

The chain combines TRBV11-1 with TRBJ2-3, with 12 bases identical to TRBD2. The ends lost 0 bases at V and 6 bases at J; junction bases unmatched: 1. Germline V gene lookup returns CDR1 SGHAT and CDR2 FQDESV (reference sequence). This CDR3 contains 15 residues. The CDR3 DNA is TGTGCCAGCAGCTTAGCCGGGACTAGCGGGGATACGCAGTATTTT. This sequence encodes CASSLAGTSGDTQYF.

The genes are TRBV4-3 and TRBJ2-2; D perhaps matches TRBD1 (6 bases). CDR1 and CDR2 from the germline V gene are LGHNA and YSLEER. The CDR3 is 15 amino acids. The V gene lost 4 bases and the J gene lost 1 base, with 10 bases spanning the gap. For the CDR3, the DNA is TGCGCCAGCAGCCCAATGGACAGGAACACCGGGGAGCTGTTTTTT. It is translated as CASSPMDRNTGELFF.

The V call is TRBV7-9, the J call TRBJ2-1; 10 bases agree with TRBD1. The CDR3 spans 15 residues. Germline V gene sequence: CDR1 SEHNR, CDR2 FQNEAQ (reference sequence). After removal of 3 bases from V and 6 bases from J, the junction contained 5 bases not matched to a gene. CDR3: CASSFGTGVGNEQFF. In DNA form, the CDR3 reads TGTGCCAGCAGCTTTGGGACAGGGGTAGGCAATGAGCAGTTCTTC. The full variable domain, with the rest looked up from reference TRBV7-9 and TRBJ2-1, is DTGVSQNPRHKITKRGQNVTFRCDPISEHNRLYWYRQTLGQGPEFLTYFQNEAQLEKSRLLSDRFSAERPKGSFSTLEIQRTEQGDSAMYLCASSFGTGVGNEQFFGPGTRLTVL.

This rearrangement joins TRBV29-1 to TRBJ1-1; 9 bases are a match to TRBD1. The V gene's germline CDR1 is SQVTM and CDR2 ANQGSEA. V gave up 4 bases and J gave up 5 bases; unmatched junction bases: 5. The CDR3 runs 13 residues. This CDR3 is CSVGDREYTEAFF. DNA of the CDR3: TGCAGCGTTGGGGACAGGGAGTATACTGAAGCTTTCTTT.

The chain recombines TRBV7-9 with TRBJ2-7, with 8 bases matching TRBD1. J gave up 1 base and V 5 bases, and 4 bases lay outside the gene matches. The CDR3 runs 14 residues. Looked up from germline, CDR1 is SEHNR and CDR2 is FQNEAQ (reference sequence). CDR3 sequence: CASSPDRASYEQYF. CDR3 sequence (DNA): TGTGCCAGCAGCCCGGACAGGGCATCCTACGAGCAGTACTTC.

The V call is TRBV1, the J call TRBJ1-5. TRBV1 is a pseudogene. The length of the CDR3 is 16 residues. CDR3 in DNA: TGCACCAGCAGCCAAGATTCCGTAAACTCGAATCAGCCCCAGCATTTT. Protein product: CTSSQDSVNSNQPQHF.

The chain uses TRBV6-5 and TRBJ2-7; TRBD1 matches 7 bases. V was pared by 7 bases and J by 3 bases, with 9 bases of the junction left unmatched. The CDR3 is 14 residues long. The V gene's germline CDR1 is MNHEY and CDR2 SVGAGI. CDR3 nucleotides: TGTGCCAGCATCCTAGACCGGACAGGCTACGAGCAGTACTTC. It specifies CASILDRTGYEQYF.

The sample holds a few counts of this clone. A read error may account for a junction end that differs from germline. The chain is built from TRBV15 and TRBJ2-7, with 12 bases that match TRBD2. The CDR3 loop spans 17 amino acids. Germline values: CDR1 LNHNV, CDR2 YYDKDF (reference sequence). The CDR3 DNA reads as TGTGCCACCAGCAGGACACCTGGACTAGCGGGATCCTTCGAGCAGTACTTC. It is translated as CATSRTPGLAGSFEQYF. The complete variable domain, with remaining parts taken from reference TRBV15 and TRBJ2-7, reads DAMVIQNPRYQVTQFGKPVTLSCSQTLNHNVMYWYQQKSSQAPKLLFHYYDKDFNNEADTPDNFQSRRPNTSFCFLDIRSPGLGDTAMYLCATSRTPGLAGSFEQYFGPGTRLTVT.

The chain uses TRBV13 and TRBJ2-1, with a weak D call TRBD2 (6 bases). This CDR3 is built from 11 residues. V lost 9 bases and J 9 bases, leaving 12 bases between the germline ends. Germline loops: CDR1 PRHDT, CDR2 FYEKMQ (reference sequence). This CDR3 reads CASSGGSEQFF. CDR3 nucleotides: TGTGCCAGTTCCGGGGGTAGTGAGCAGTTCTTC.

A single count supports this clone. The V call is TRBV7-2, the J call TRBJ2-5, with 9 bases aligning to TRBD1. This CDR3 comprises 15 residues. The V gene end was trimmed by 2 bases and the J gene end by 5 bases; junction bases not matched to a gene: 6. Germline V gene sequence: CDR1 SGHTA, CDR2 FQGNSA. CDR3 residues: CASSLRGQGFETQYF. DNA for the CDR3: TGTGCCAGCAGCTTAAGAGGACAGGGGTTTGAGACCCAGTACTTC.

The chain uses TRBV14 and TRBJ2-7; 9 bases align to TRBD1. The CDR3 consists of 15 residues. Germline lookup yields CDR1 SGHDN and CDR2 FVKESK. With V trimmed by 4 bases and J by 3 bases, 7 bases remained unmatched. This CDR3 reads CASSPLPTGGYEQYF. The CDR3 coding sequence is TGTGCCAGCAGCCCATTACCGACAGGGGGCTACGAGCAGTACTTC.

The V call is TRBV3-1 (or the pseudogene TRBV3-2), the J call TRBJ2-2, with D unclear. The CDR3 extends over 15 amino acids. With 1 base removed from V and 1 base from J, the gap between germline ends came to 7 bases. CDR1 and CDR2 (germline): LGHDT, YNNKEL (reference sequence). CDR3 sequence reads: CASSQVLQNTGELFF. The CDR3 coding sequence is TGTGCCAGCAGCCAAGTACTTCAGAACACCGGGGAGCTGTTTTTT.

The rearrangement joins TRBV9 to TRBJ2-3; D unclear. V lost 0 bases and J lost 2, with 7 bases in between. CDR3 length equals 14 residues. Germline V gives CDR1 SGDLS, CDR2 YYNGEE. The CDR3 here is CASSVVADTDTQYF. The CDR3 region has the DNA TGTGCCAGCAGCGTAGTGGCGGACACAGATACGCAGTATTTT.

The rearrangement joins TRBV7-2 to TRBJ2-7; D gene uncertain. This CDR3 spans 15 amino acids. The germline gives CDR1 SGHTA, CDR2 FQGNSA. V gave up 2 bases and J gave up 0 bases, with 11 bases separating them. This CDR3 reads CASSLTTLSSYEQYF. CDR3 DNA: TGTGCCAGCAGCTTAACGACACTCTCCTCCTACGAGCAGTACTTC. The full variable domain, completed using reference TRBV7-2 and TRBJ2-7, is GAGVSQSPSNKVTEKGKDVELRCDPISGHTALYWYRQSLGQGLEFLIYFQGNSAPDKSGLPSDRFSAERTGGSVSTLTIQRTQQEDSAVYLCASSLTTLSSYEQYFGPGTRLTVT.